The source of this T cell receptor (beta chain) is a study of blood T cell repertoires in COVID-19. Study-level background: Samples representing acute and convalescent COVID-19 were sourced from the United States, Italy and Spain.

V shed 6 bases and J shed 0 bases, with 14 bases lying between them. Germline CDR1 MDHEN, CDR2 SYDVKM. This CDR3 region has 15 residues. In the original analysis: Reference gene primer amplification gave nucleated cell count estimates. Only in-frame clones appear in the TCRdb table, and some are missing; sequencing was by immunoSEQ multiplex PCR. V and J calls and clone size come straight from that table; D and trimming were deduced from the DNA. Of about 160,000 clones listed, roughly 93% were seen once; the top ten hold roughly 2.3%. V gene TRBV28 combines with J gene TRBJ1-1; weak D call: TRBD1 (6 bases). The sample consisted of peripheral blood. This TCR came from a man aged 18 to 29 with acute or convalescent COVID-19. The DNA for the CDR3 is TGTGCCAGCAGAAGGGGGGGGCGGCTGAACACTGAAGCTTTCTTT. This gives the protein CASRRGGRLNTEAFF.